This entry is about one T cell receptor (beta chain). The repertoire was sequenced with immunoSEQ multiplex PCR; TCRdb's copy has only in-frame clones and lacks some. Here the sample spans 850,000 to 1,200,000 clones, about three quarters being singletons. This entry belongs to a study of shared clonotypes between healthy human individuals. The sample was memory CD4+ T cells sorted from blood. As for subset: CD45RA-negative fraction. This TCR was recovered from a man in his late teens or twenties in good health.

This chain's CDR3 is CASTDGALNQPQHF. For the CDR3, the DNA is TGTGCCAGCACCGATGGGGCTCTCAATCAGCCCCAGCATTTT. This chain connects TRBV16 to TRBJ1-5, with a possible D match to TRBD1 (5 bases). The V end was cut by 7 bases, the J end by 3 bases, with 13 bases between. There are 14 residues in the CDR3. CDR1 and CDR2 from the germline V gene are KGHSY and FQNENV.